This T cell receptor (beta chain) was captured in a study of post-analysis software for immune sequencing data. Comment on this clonotype: The antigen is undetermined.

Study-wide results and limits: Roughly five TRBV segments, including TRBV5-6, TRBV5-1 and TRBV20-1, were more frequent in patients than controls. Clustering by F measure revealed strong co-clustering among samples prepared together in one batch.

V was clipped by 6 bases and J by 1 base, with 9 bases between them. This CDR3 contains 13 residues. CDR1 is LNHDA and CDR2 is SQIVND in the germline V gene (reference sequence). Unique molecular identifiers were built into the TCR beta cDNA libraries. TCRdb ran MiXCR on the PCR reads and lists one entry per CDR3 protein. The table includes some 800,000 distinct CDR3 sequences, around 46% detected once. The rearrangement uses TRBV19 and TRBJ1-2; no clear D. Source material: blood. The clonotype comes from a girl aged 10 to 17 with multiple sclerosis. CDR3 region: CASRPDVNYGYTF. The CDR3 DNA reads as TGTGCCAGTAGGCCAGACGTTAACTATGGCTACACCTTC.